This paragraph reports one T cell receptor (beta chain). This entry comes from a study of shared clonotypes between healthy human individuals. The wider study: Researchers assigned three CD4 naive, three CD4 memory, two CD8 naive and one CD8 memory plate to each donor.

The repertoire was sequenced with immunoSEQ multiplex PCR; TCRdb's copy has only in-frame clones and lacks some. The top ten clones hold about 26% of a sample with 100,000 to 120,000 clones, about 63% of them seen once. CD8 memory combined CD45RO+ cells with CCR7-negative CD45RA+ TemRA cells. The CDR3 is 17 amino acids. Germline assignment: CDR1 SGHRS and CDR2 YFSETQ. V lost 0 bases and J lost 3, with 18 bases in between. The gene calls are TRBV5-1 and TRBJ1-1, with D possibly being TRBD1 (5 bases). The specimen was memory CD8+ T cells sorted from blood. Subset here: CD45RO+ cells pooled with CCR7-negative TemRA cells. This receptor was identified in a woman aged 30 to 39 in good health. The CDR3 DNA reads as TGCGCCAGCAGCTTGGAATCATACCAGGGATTCTACACTGAAGCTTTCTTT. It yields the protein CASSLESYQGFYTEAFF.